These 18 T cell receptor beta chains came from one sample sequenced in a study of tumor-infiltrating lymphocytes in primary liver carcinoma. TCR beta cDNA was reverse-transcribed from approximately 0.45 ug of total RNA. The reaction used a constant-region primer and ProtoScript II reverse transcriptase. Nested multiplex PCR, run for three rounds with slightly modified ARM-PCR, yielded TCR beta libraries. With TRBV1-TRBV30 forward primers and a C-beta reverse primer, the first two PCR rounds were run for about 10 cycles each. Using its own MiXCR run on the multiplex PCR reads, TCRdb lists one record per CDR3 protein. Of approximately 330,000 distinct CDR3 sequences in the sample, around three fifths are singletons; the top ten hold 5% to 6.5%. Unsorted whole blood yielded the blood RNA, and germline DNA was also extracted. The sample consisted of peripheral blood. The receptors were gathered from a man aged 40-49 years with primary liver carcinoma and hepatitis B virus infection.

Comments on this clonotype: This may be a read error, as it is one base from a much larger clone. The V call is TRBV5-4, the J call TRBJ2-5, with D perhaps TRBD1 (6 bases). Germline CDR1 reads SGHNT; CDR2 reads YYREEE (reference sequence). CDR3 length: 14 amino acids. The CDR3 DNA sequence: TGTGCCAGCAGCTCGATACAGGGACAAGAGACCCGGTACTTC. Residues: CASSSIQGQETRYF.

This clonotype was counted at least ten times. The V gene is TRBV29-1, the J gene TRBJ2-5, with 7 positions matching TRBD2. V trimming: 7 bases; J trimming: 5 bases; junction bases outside the gene matches: 10. Germline V CDR1 and CDR2: SQVTM, ANQGSEA. The CDR3 loop spans 13 amino acids. The CDR3 is CSASAGVHETQYF. The CDR3 DNA sequence: TGCAGCGCCTCCGCGGGAGTCCATGAGACCCAGTACTTC.

In its sample, this clonotype was seen many times. CDR3 coding DNA: TGTGCCAGCAGCTCGGGACGGGAAAATGAAAAACTGTTTTTT. It codes for CASSSGRENEKLFF. The V call is TRBV7-9, the J call TRBJ1-4; perhaps TRBD1 as D (5 bases). V lost 4 bases and J 5 bases, leaving 11 bases between the germline ends. Per germline, CDR1 SEHNR and CDR2 FQNEAQ (reference sequence). The CDR3 totals 14 residues.

About this clonotype: A much larger clone lies one base from this, so it may be a read error. The rearrangement uses TRBV6-1 and TRBJ1-1; D is ambiguous. The V and J ends lost 0 bases and 10 bases respectively, with 12 bases between them. Germline assignment: CDR1 MNHNS and CDR2 SASEGT. The CDR3 has 13 residues. The CDR3: CASSEALGRRAFF. In DNA, the CDR3 is TGTGCCAGCAGTGAAGCGTTGGGGAGGAGAGCTTTCTTT.

With respect to this clonotype: One base away lies a much larger clone, so this may be a sequencing read error. This chain connects TRBV6-1 to TRBJ1-2, with D unclear. Germline loops: CDR1 MNHNS, CDR2 SASEGT. CDR3 length equals 11 residues. The CDR3 nucleotides are TGTGCCAGCTGTGATCGCACGGGTCCCACCTTC. Amino acids: CASCDRTGPTF.

As for this clonotype: No conserved phenylalanine or tryptophan ends this CDR3, so it is likely a read error. This chain uses TRBV6-2 or TRBV6-3 with TRBJ2-7, with unresolved D. Germline V gene sequence: CDR1 MNHEY, CDR2 SVGEGT. CDR3 size: 12 residues. CDR3 nucleotide sequence: TGTGCTAGCAGTCCGGCGGACTACGAGCAGTACTCC. Its protein is CASSPADYEQYS.

For this clonotype: Relative to the germline gene, one junction end is altered; a read error may explain this. The V call is TRBV7-9, the J call TRBJ2-3, with unresolved D. The CDR3 extends over 13 amino acids. The V gene's germline CDR1 is SEHNR and CDR2 FQNEAQ (reference sequence). The chain's CDR3 is CASSLGGTYTQYF. In nucleotides, the CDR3 is TGTGCCAGCAGCTTAGGAGGCACATATACGCAATATTTT.

This clonotype was counted ten times or more. This chain connects TRBV10-3 to TRBJ2-3; TRBD1 is a possible D gene (8 bases). The germline V and J ends were trimmed by 11 bases and 2 bases, with 17 bases remaining between them. This CDR3 has 14 residues. The germline V gene encodes CDR1 ENHRY and CDR2 SYGVKD. The CDR3 DNA sequence: TGTGCCTTCTCGGACAGGGACTACACAGATACGCAGTATTTT. It encodes CAFSDRDYTDTQYF.

Details on this clonotype: One base away lies a much larger clone, so this may be a sequencing read error. The V and J genes are TRBV4-1 and TRBJ2-1; D is uncertain. Germline V gives CDR1 MGHRA, CDR2 YSYEKL. Trimming removed 1 base from V and 4 bases from J, with 17 bases in between. The CDR3 has 17 residues. CDR3 loop: CASSQGLLRNLYNEQFF. The CDR3 coding sequence is TGCGCCAGCAGCCAAGGACTCTTGCGGAACCTGTACAATGAGCAGTTCTTC.

Concerning this clonotype: It is likely a read error, because the conserved phenylalanine at the end of the CDR3 is missing. The CDR3 region has the DNA TGCGCCAGCAGCCAAGCTAGCGGGGTACCCGATGAGCAGTTCCTC. It specifies CASSQASGVPDEQFL. This chain joins TRBV4-1 and TRBJ2-1; 9 bases match TRBD2. This CDR3 region has 15 residues. The ends lost 1 base at V and 8 bases at J; junction bases unmatched: 6. Germline lookup yields CDR1 MGHRA and CDR2 YSYEKL.

Points on this clonotype: A much larger clone is a single base away; this may be a read error. This CDR3 reads CASTLSGHTEAFF. Here the CDR3 DNA reads TGTGCCAGCACCTTGAGCGGGCACACTGAAGCTTTCTTT. This chain links TRBV6-5 with TRBJ1-1; D is unclear. The CDR3 contains 13 residues. V was cut by 7 bases and J by 3 bases, with 12 bases left in between. Germline values: CDR1 MNHEY, CDR2 SVGAGI.

The table lists this clonotype with a count of one. This chain joins TRBV11-2 and TRBJ2-4, with 8 bases fitting TRBD2. This CDR3 is 14 amino acids long. CDR1 is SGHAT, CDR2 FQNNGV, per germline. V trimming: 5 bases; J trimming: 10 bases; junction bases outside the gene matches: 10. The CDR3 loop reads CASSVGLAKKIQYF. In nucleotides, the CDR3 is TGTGCCAGCAGCGTAGGACTAGCCAAGAAGATTCAGTACTTC.

The rearrangement uses TRBV11-2 and TRBJ2-7; possible D gene TRBD1, 5 bases. Germline assignment: CDR1 SGHAT and CDR2 FQNNGV. This CDR3 spans 14 amino acids. Trimming removed 5 bases from V and 6 bases from J, with 17 bases in between. Here the CDR3 reads CASSPPLDNFEQYF. CDR3 coding DNA: TGTGCCAGCAGCCCCCCGTTGGACAACTTCGAGCAGTACTTC.

This clonotype was seen only a few times. One junction end does not reproduce the germline sequence, and a read error may be involved. This rearrangement joins TRBV7-3 to TRBJ2-1; no clear D gene. The CDR3 is 13 residues long. Germline V gene sequence: CDR1 SGHTA, CDR2 FQGTGA. CDR3 nucleotides: TGTGCCAGCAGCTTAGTCAGCTACAACGAGCAGTTCTTC. This codes for CASSLVSYNEQFF.

This chain connects TRBV5-6 to TRBJ2-5, with 10 bases matching TRBD1. V was clipped by 0 bases and J by 7 bases; unmatched bases: 6. Looked up from germline, CDR1 is SGHDT and CDR2 is YYEEEE. The CDR3 totals 15 residues. Here the CDR3 reads CASSLGQGATGTQYF. CDR3 DNA sequence: TGTGCCAGCAGCTTGGGACAGGGGGCTACCGGGACCCAGTACTTC. Full variable domain (rest looked up from reference TRBV5-6 and TRBJ2-5): DAGVTQSPTHLIKTRGQQVTLRCSPKSGHDTVSWYQQALGQGPQFIFQYYEEEERQRGNFPDRFSGHQFPNYSSELNVNALLLGDSALYLCASSLGQGATGTQYFGPGTRLLVL.

This clonotype was recorded only once. V usage is TRBV11-2 and J usage is TRBJ2-3; either TRBD1 or TRBD2 may fit D (7 bases each). V lost 2 bases and J 6 bases, leaving 15 bases between the germline ends. The germline gives CDR1 SGHAT, CDR2 FQNNGV. The CDR3 consists of 15 residues. Here the CDR3 DNA reads TGTGCCAGCAGCTTACACAGGGGACTATCGGATACGCAGTATTTT. This gives the protein CASSLHRGLSDTQYF. Variable domain in full (rest from reference TRBV11-2 and TRBJ2-3): EAGVAQSPRYKIIEKRQSVAFWCNPISGHATLYWYQQILGQGPKLLIQFQNNGVVDDSQLPKDRFSAERLKGVDSTLKIQPAKLEDSAVYLCASSLHRGLSDTQYFGPGTRLTVL.

A note on this clonotype: One end of the junction does not line up with germline, which may come from a read error. The gene calls are TRBV29-1 and TRBJ2-1, with D perhaps matching TRBD2 (5 bases). Per germline, CDR1 SQVTM and CDR2 ANQGSEA. There are 13 residues in the CDR3. For the CDR3, the DNA is TGCTGCGTTCCACTAGTTTCCTACAATGAGCAGTTCTTT. Protein product: CCVPLVSYNEQFF.

Comment on this clonotype: This could be a read error, since a much larger clone is one nucleotide away. This chain connects TRBV5-5 to TRBJ1-5; a possible D gene is TRBD1 (5 bases). Germline assignment: CDR1 SGHKS and CDR2 YYEKEE (reference sequence). The CDR3 has 15 residues. V lost 4 bases and J lost 4, with 15 bases in between. The CDR3 spells CASSRTGTLNQPQHF. The CDR3 DNA reads as TGTGCCAGCAGCCGGACGGGGACCTTAAATCAGCCCCAGCATTTT.